Shown below are 32 T cell receptor beta chains from a single sample sequenced in a study of blood T cell repertoires in COVID-19. Sequenced by immunoSEQ multiplex PCR; TCRdb stores in-frame clones only, minus some. The repertoire holds 350,000 to 400,000 clones, with approximately 87% as singletons. Sequencing was done on a sample of PBMCs or T cells enriched from blood (not recorded which). These receptors came from a man aged 40-49 years in a cohort exposed to, infected with or recovered from COVID-19 (not recorded which).

DNA for the CDR3: TGCGCCAGCAGCTTCGGGACAGGGGCCTCCCAGGGCTCCTACAATGAGCAGTTCTTC. This codes for CASSFGTGASQGSYNEQFF. The gene calls are TRBV5-1 and TRBJ2-1; 10 nucleotides agree with TRBD1. V was pared by 2 bases and J by 0 bases, with 11 bases of the junction left unmatched. CDR1 is SGHRS and CDR2 is YFSETQ in the germline V gene. CDR3 length: 19 residues.

The gene calls are TRBV11-2 and TRBJ1-3; D remains unclear. Per germline, CDR1 SGHAT and CDR2 FQNNGV. Deletions cut 0 bases from V and 3 bases from J, with 6 bases between. This CDR3 contains 14 residues. CDR3 sequence reads: CASSLENYGNTIYF. In nucleotides, the CDR3 is TGTGCCAGCAGCTTAGAGAACTATGGAAACACCATATATTTT. Variable domain in full (rest from reference TRBV11-2 and TRBJ1-3): EAGVAQSPRYKIIEKRQSVAFWCNPISGHATLYWYQQILGQGPKLLIQFQNNGVVDDSQLPKDRFSAERLKGVDSTLKIQPAKLEDSAVYLCASSLENYGNTIYFGEGSWLTVV.

This clone was observed a handful of times. The CDR3 DNA reads TGTGCTAGTGGATCACAGCGGGAGGGCAGAGAGACCCAGTACTTC. It translates to CASGSQREGRETQYF. V and J are TRBV12-5 and TRBJ2-5; 10 bases are shared with TRBD2. CDR3 size: 15 residues. Looked up from germline, CDR1 is LGHNT and CDR2 is FRNRAP. V trimming: 6 bases; J trimming: 4 bases; junction bases outside the gene matches: 8.

This chain links TRBV5-1 with TRBJ1-1; 8 bases align to TRBD1. Germline assignment: CDR1 SGHRS and CDR2 YFSETQ. J lost 3 bases, V lost 4 bases, and 8 bases had no gene match. This CDR3 has 15 residues. CDR3 nucleotides: TGCGCCAGCAGCCTTGGACTGACAGGGGACACTGAAGCTTTCTTT. Translation gives CASSLGLTGDTEAFF.

CDR3 DNA: TGCGCCAGCAGCTTGGTCTCAGGATCGAACACTGAAGCTTTCTTT. This gives the protein CASSLVSGSNTEAFF. The chain links TRBV5-1 to TRBJ1-1; D not resolved. This CDR3 spans 15 amino acids. The germline V gene has CDR1 SGHRS and CDR2 YFSETQ. The V end lost 0 bases, the J end lost 1 base, and 10 bases lay between the germline ends. Combining the CDR3 with reference TRBV5-1 and TRBJ1-1 gives the whole variable domain KAGVTQTPRYLIKTRGQQVTLSCSPISGHRSVSWYQQTPGQGLQFLFEYFSETQRNKGNFPGRFSGRQFSNSRSEMNVSTLELGDSALYLCASSLVSGSNTEAFFGQGTRLTVV.

V is TRBV6-5 and J is TRBJ1-2; a possible D gene is TRBD1 (6 bases). The CDR3 consists of 14 residues. V dropped 5 bases and J dropped 4 bases, with 14 bases sitting between them. Germline assignment: CDR1 MNHEY and CDR2 SVGAGI. The CDR3 nucleotides are TGTGCCAGCAGTCTTTCGGGACAAACCTATGGCTACACCTTC. Its protein product is CASSLSGQTYGYTF.

The rearrangement uses TRBV2 and TRBJ2-7; D not resolved. Germline CDR1 is SNHLY and CDR2 is FYNNEI. V lost 5 bases to trimming and J lost 0 bases, with 8 bases between them. The CDR3 extends over 13 amino acids. This CDR3 reads CASSLGHSYEQYF. DNA for the CDR3: TGTGCCAGCAGTCTTGGCCACTCCTACGAGCAGTACTTC.

The chain carries TRBV3-1 (or the pseudogene TRBV3-2) and TRBJ1-5, with 8 bases matching TRBD1. The CDR3 runs to 15 residues. Germline V gene lookup returns CDR1 LGHDT and CDR2 YNNKEL (reference sequence). V was clipped by 3 bases and J by 7 bases; unmatched bases: 8. The chain's CDR3 is CASSHGQGAGQPQHF. CDR3 DNA: TGTGCCAGCAGCCACGGGCAGGGGGCCGGGCAGCCCCAGCATTTT.

This clone was observed once. The chain uses TRBV5-1 and TRBJ1-2, with 7 bases aligning to TRBD1. The CDR3 runs 14 residues. The V gene's germline CDR1 is SGHRS and CDR2 YFSETQ. Losses at the gene ends were 3 bases for V and 0 bases for J; bases not matched to a gene: 2. CDR3 sequence reads: CASSSDRTNYGYTF. CDR3 nucleotides: TGCGCCAGCAGCTCGGACAGGACTAACTATGGCTACACCTTC.

This chain joins TRBV7-8 and TRBJ1-2; 7 bases match TRBD1. Germline CDR1 and CDR2: SGHVS and FQNEAQ. Trimming at V came to 1 base and at J to 6 bases, leaving 8 bases not matched to a gene. There are 15 residues in the CDR3. CDR3 sequence: CASSLGGHRGDGYTF. The CDR3 coding sequence is TGTGCCAGCAGCTTAGGTGGGCACAGGGGAGATGGCTACACCTTC.

About this clone: Other DNA sequences within the sample encode an identical CDR3. V and J are TRBV19 and TRBJ1-2; 9 positions match TRBD1. Germline trimming cut 4 bases from V and 4 bases from J; bases unmatched to any gene: 7. This CDR3 region has 15 residues. Germline CDR1 reads LNHDA; CDR2 reads SQIVND (reference sequence). Here the CDR3 reads CASSTGQGRTYGYTF. The CDR3, as DNA: TGTGCCAGTAGTACGGGACAGGGAAGGACCTATGGCTACACCTTC.

A few counts support this clone. The chain employs TRBV7-9 and TRBJ1-6; D is undetermined. This CDR3 region has 12 residues. The germline V gene has CDR1 SEHNR and CDR2 FQNEAQ (reference sequence). V was clipped by 5 bases and J by 14 bases, with 13 bases between them. CDR3 loop: CASSRDFATLHF. The CDR3 region has the DNA TGTGCCAGCAGCCGAGACTTCGCCACCCTCCACTTT.

The chain recombines TRBV9 with TRBJ2-1; 8 bases line up with TRBD2. Germline trimming cut 4 bases from V and 3 bases from J; bases unmatched to any gene: 9. CDR1 is SGDLS, CDR2 YYNGEE, per germline. The CDR3 has 16 amino acids. The chain's CDR3 is CASSTTGTSLYNEQFF. As DNA, the CDR3 is TGTGCCAGCAGCACCACCGGGACTAGTCTCTACAATGAGCAGTTCTTC.

The rearrangement uses TRBV11-3 and TRBJ2-1, with TRBD2 identical over 7 bases. The V and J ends lost 2 bases and 3 bases, in that order; junction bases with no gene match: 4. This CDR3 spans 15 amino acids. Germline lookup yields CDR1 SGHNT and CDR2 YENEEA. The CDR3 here is CASSLRGGDYNEQFF. Written as DNA, the CDR3 is TGTGCCAGCAGCTTACGGGGAGGGGACTACAATGAGCAGTTCTTC.

A single count supports this clone. The chain has TRBV24-1 and TRBJ2-7; 10 bases fit TRBD1. With V trimmed by 5 bases and J by 2 bases, 5 bases remained unmatched. This CDR3 is built from 15 residues. CDR1 is KGHDR and CDR2 is SFDVKD in the germline V gene. Here the CDR3 DNA reads TGTGCCACCAGTGTCCCCGGGACAGGGGCCTACGAGCAGTACTTC. Its protein product is CATSVPGTGAYEQYF.

The chain employs TRBV5-1 and TRBJ1-2, with D maybe TRBD1 (5 bases). V lost 0 bases and J 4 bases, leaving 10 bases between the germline ends. Germline CDR1 and CDR2: SGHRS and YFSETQ. CDR3 length equals 14 residues. The CDR3 DNA reads TGCGCCAGCAGCTTGGACCAGGGTACCTATGGCTACACCTTC. Encoded protein: CASSLDQGTYGYTF.

This sequence joins TRBV5-4 and TRBJ1-1; tentative D call: TRBD1 (6 bases). This CDR3 is built from 15 residues. Trimming left V 5 bases short and J 1 base short, with 15 bases between. Germline CDR1 and CDR2: SGHNT and YYREEE (reference sequence). The DNA of the CDR3 is TGTGCCAGCAGAAGACAGGTTGAGAAGAACACTGAAGCTTTCTTT. Translating gives CASRRQVEKNTEAFF.

The J gene is TRBJ2-3, the V gene TRBV7-3; D perhaps matches TRBD2 (5 bases). Germline-derived CDR1 and CDR2 are SGHTA and FQGTGA. This CDR3 spans 15 amino acids. Trimming removed 5 bases from V and 0 bases from J, with 12 bases in between. The CDR3 region is CASSRSGISTDTQYF. DNA of the CDR3: TGTGCCAGCAGCCGGAGCGGCATAAGCACAGATACGCAGTATTTT.

This clone occurred a few times. V and J are TRBV7-8 and TRBJ1-2; TRBD1 agrees at 10 bases. V gave up 3 bases and J gave up 8 bases; unmatched junction bases: 12. In germline, CDR1 is SGHVS, CDR2 FQNEAQ. The CDR3 sequence is 16 residues long. CDR3 region: CASSFFKTGGSSGYTF. Written as DNA, the CDR3 is TGTGCCAGCAGCTTTTTCAAGACAGGGGGCTCAAGCGGCTACACCTTC.

The CDR3 loop is CATKGNSLMNTEAFF. The CDR3 nucleotides are TGTGCCACGAAGGGGAATAGCCTCATGAACACTGAAGCTTTCTTT. The chain uses TRBV2 and TRBJ1-1; D perhaps matches TRBD1 (5 bases). The CDR3 length is 15 residues. Germline V gene sequence: CDR1 SNHLY, CDR2 FYNNEI. V lost 10 bases to trimming and J lost 0 bases, with 18 bases between them. Filled out from reference TRBV2 and TRBJ1-1, the complete variable domain reads EPEVTQTPSHQVTQMGQEVILRCVPISNHLYFYWYRQILGQKVEFLVSFYNNEISEKSEIFDDQFSVERPDGSNFTLKIRSTKLEDSAMYFCATKGNSLMNTEAFFGQGTRLTVV.

The rearrangement links TRBV29-1 to TRBJ2-1; D gene ambiguous. CDR1 SQVTM and CDR2 ANQGSEA come from the germline V gene. The CDR3 runs 14 residues. The V gene lost 1 base and the J gene lost 0 bases, with 7 bases spanning the gap. The CDR3 here is CSVEGADSYNEQFF. CDR3 coding DNA: TGCAGCGTTGAAGGTGCAGACTCCTACAATGAGCAGTTCTTC.

The J gene is TRBJ2-4, the V gene TRBV3-1 (or the pseudogene TRBV3-2); possible D gene TRBD2, 5 bases. Germline CDR1 reads LGHDT; CDR2 reads YNNKEL (reference sequence). The CDR3 has 16 residues. V lost 1 base and J 3 bases, leaving 13 bases between the germline ends. CDR3 coding DNA: TGTGCCAGCAGCCAAGGAGGAACCCGGGGCAAAAACATTCAGTACTTC. Its protein is CASSQGGTRGKNIQYF.

The CDR3 region is CASSAGPGQGDEKLFF. CDR3 DNA sequence: TGTGCCAGCAGTGCTGGGCCGGGACAGGGCGATGAAAAACTGTTTTTT. V gene TRBV6-4 combines with J gene TRBJ1-4; TRBD1 agrees at 9 bases. The CDR3 is 16 amino acids. The trim removed 4 bases at V and 6 bases at J, leaving 9 bases unmatched. The germline V gene has CDR1 MRHNA and CDR2 SNTAGT.

Of note for this clone: The sample carries other DNA sequences with the same CDR3. The V call is TRBV12-1, the J call TRBJ2-7; the table calls TRBD1, which could not be checked here. TRBV12-1 is described as a pseudogene. The CDR3 extends over 12 amino acids. The CDR3 DNA sequence: TGTGCCAGCAGCCGCAGGGTCTACGAACAGTACTTC. Its protein is CASSRRVYEQYF.

The V gene is TRBV29-1, the J gene TRBJ2-1, with a tentative D call TRBD2 (7 bases). This CDR3 has 16 amino acids. V was pared by 4 bases and J by 1 base, with 17 bases between. CDR1 and CDR2 from the germline V gene are SQVTM and ANQGSEA. CDR3 coding DNA: TGCAGCGTTGGATTAAGCGGGACACCGTCCTACAATGAGCAGTTCTTC. Encoded protein: CSVGLSGTPSYNEQFF.

The CDR3 loop reads CASSSSGGEETQYF. The CDR3 nucleotides read TGTGCCAGCAGCTCCAGTGGGGGGGAAGAGACCCAGTACTTC. The chain joins TRBV7-9 to TRBJ2-5; 7 bases are a match to TRBD2. Unmatched junction bases numbered 5, after V lost 4 bases and J lost 3 bases. The germline V gene has CDR1 SEHNR and CDR2 FQNEAQ (reference sequence). CDR3 length: 14 residues.

V is TRBV5-1 and J is TRBJ2-5, with a weak D call TRBD2 (5 bases). V was cut by 6 bases and J by 1 base, with 16 bases left in between. Germline V gene lookup returns CDR1 SGHRS and CDR2 YFSETQ. CDR3 length: 15 residues. CDR3 in amino acids: CASTRTSAGQETQYF. The CDR3 nucleotides read TGCGCCAGCACTCGGACCTCGGCGGGCCAAGAGACCCAGTACTTC.

The rearrangement uses TRBV24-1 and TRBJ2-1, with D tentatively TRBD1 (6 bases). The CDR3 covers 16 residues. Trimming cost V 5 bases and J 2 bases, with 15 bases left between them. Looked up from germline, CDR1 is KGHDR and CDR2 is SFDVKD. The DNA for the CDR3 is TGTGCCACCAGTGTACCCACCAGGGGACCCTACAATGAGCAGTTCTTC. This encodes CATSVPTRGPYNEQFF.

The chain couples TRBV4-2 to TRBJ1-4; 7 nucleotides match TRBD1. The germline CDR1 and CDR2 sequences are LGHNA and YNFKEQ. This CDR3 is built from 15 residues. Trimming removed 1 base from V and 6 bases from J; junction bases left unmatched: 5. The CDR3 spells CASSQAGTDYEKLFF. CDR3 bases: TGTGCCAGCAGCCAAGCCGGGACAGACTATGAAAAACTGTTTTTT.

The chain uses TRBV4-1 and TRBJ1-5; 7 bases line up with TRBD1. Germline V gene sequence: CDR1 MGHRA, CDR2 YSYEKL. V dropped 1 base and J dropped 13; count of bases not matched to a gene: 16. The CDR3 extends over 16 amino acids. The CDR3 region is CASSQGTNVRGQIQHF. The DNA of the CDR3 is TGCGCCAGCAGCCAAGGTACGAACGTAAGGGGGCAAATTCAGCATTTT.

The V call is TRBV30, the J call TRBJ2-1; unclear D gene. Trimming left V 0 bases short and J 8 bases short, with 14 bases between. Germline values: CDR1 GTSNPN, CDR2 SVGIG (reference sequence). There are 14 residues in the CDR3. As DNA, the CDR3 is TGTGCCTGGAGTGTCGGGTCCCTGCACGATGAGCAGTTCTTC. This codes for CAWSVGSLHDEQFF.

The chain carries TRBV27 and TRBJ2-1, with a weak D call TRBD2 (5 bases). The CDR3 totals 15 residues. Germline CDR1 and CDR2: MNHEY and SMNVEV (reference sequence). Trimming cost V 5 bases and J 2 bases, with 13 bases left between them. The CDR3 region has the DNA TGTGCCAGCAGTACCTCCGGGGTGACCTACAATGAGCAGTTCTTC. Encoded protein: CASSTSGVTYNEQFF.